A selection of T cell receptor beta chains follows, all from one sample in a study of PD-1 blockade in classical Hodgkin lymphoma. Using immunoSEQ multiplex PCR, the repertoire was profiled, and TCRdb retains in-frame clones only, with some absent. The sample includes roughly 20,000 clones, over 65% of them seen just once. The sample here was CD4+ T cells from blood, taken before the fourth cycle of nivolumab. These receptors all come from a human donor with classical Hodgkin lymphoma. CDR3s include the opening cysteine and the closing phenylalanine or tryptophan. A D gene is named only where the DNA matches it firmly. Size values are once, few and many counts, or a class for expanded clones, and some rows have none.

V gene	D gene	J gene	clone size	CDR3 protein	CDR3 DNA
TRBV7-3	NA	TRBJ2-3	NA	CASSLNAGPDTQYF	TGTGCCAGCAGCTTAAATGCAGGCCCAGATACGCAGTATTTT
TRBV19	NA	TRBJ1-5	NA	CASSISGSLTSQPQHF	TGTGCCAGTAGTATTAGCGGCAGTCTGACTTCTCAGCCCCAGCATTTT
TRBV9	TRBD1	TRBJ2-3	NA	CASSARGQKYF	TGTGCCAGCAGCGCCAGGGGGCAGAAGTATTTT
TRBV29-1	NA	TRBJ2-3	NA	CSVEEQLGSDTQYF	TGCAGCGTTGAAGAACAATTAGGGTCAGATACGCAGTATTTT
TRBV19	NA	TRBJ1-2	NA	CASSPTGALNYGYTF	TGTGCCAGTAGTCCGACAGGCGCGCTAAACTATGGCTACACCTTC
TRBV6-5	NA	TRBJ1-2	few	CASSKTRGANYGYTF	TGTGCCAGCAGTAAAACCAGGGGAGCTAACTATGGCTACACCTTC
TRBV5-6	TRBD2	TRBJ2-7	NA	CASRTSGGTYEQYF	TGTGCCAGCAGGACTAGCGGGGGTACCTACGAGCAGTACTTC
TRBV7-2	NA	TRBJ2-1	once	CASSLGGFPTYNEQFF	TGTGCCAGCAGCCTTGGGGGTTTTCCAACCTACAATGAGCAGTTCTTC
TRBV6-6	NA	TRBJ1-2	NA	CASSYQGTYGYTF	TGTGCCAGCAGTTACCAGGGGACCTATGGCTACACCTTC
TRBV6-1	NA	TRBJ1-2	NA	CASSPRIGYTF	TGTGCCAGCAGCCCCAGGATTGGCTACACCTTC
TRBV7-9	NA	TRBJ1-2	few	CASSLDPRRHGHGYTF	TGTGCCAGCAGCTTAGATCCCCGTCGGCACGGGCATGGCTACACCTTC
TRBV11-3	NA	TRBJ1-1	NA	CASSLGGNTEAFF	TGTGCCAGCAGCTTGGGTGGGAACACTGAAGCTTTCTTT
TRBV6-1	NA	TRBJ1-1	NA	CASSEGGGNTEAFF	TGTGCCAGCAGTGAAGGGGGGGGCAACACTGAAGCTTTCTTT